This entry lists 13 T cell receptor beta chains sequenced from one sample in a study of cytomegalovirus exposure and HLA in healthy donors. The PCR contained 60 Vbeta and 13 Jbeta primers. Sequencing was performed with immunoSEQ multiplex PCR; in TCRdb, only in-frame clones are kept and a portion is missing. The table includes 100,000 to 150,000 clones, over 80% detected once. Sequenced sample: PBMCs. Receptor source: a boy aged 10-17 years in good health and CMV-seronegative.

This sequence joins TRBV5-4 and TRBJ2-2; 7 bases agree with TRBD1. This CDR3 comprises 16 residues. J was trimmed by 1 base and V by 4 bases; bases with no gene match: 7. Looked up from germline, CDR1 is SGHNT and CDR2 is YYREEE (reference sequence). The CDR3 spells CASSQGQVMNTGELFF. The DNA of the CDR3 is TGTGCCAGCAGCCAAGGACAGGTCATGAACACCGGGGAGCTGTTTTTT. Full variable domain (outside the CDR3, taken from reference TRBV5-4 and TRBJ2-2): ETGVTQSPTHLIKTRGQQVTLRCSSQSGHNTVSWYQQALGQGPQFIFQYYREEENGRGNFPPRFSGLQFPNYSSELNVNALELDDSALYLCASSQGQVMNTGELFFGEGSRLTVL.

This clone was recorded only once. The CDR3 coding sequence is TGTGCCAGCAGTTACAACGAGGACACTGAAGCTTTCTTT. Protein: CASSYNEDTEAFF. The genes are TRBV6-5 and TRBJ1-1, with D unclear. The V gene's germline CDR1 is MNHEY and CDR2 SVGAGI. The V end lost 2 bases, the J end lost 3 bases, and 7 bases lay between the germline ends. The CDR3 spans 13 residues.

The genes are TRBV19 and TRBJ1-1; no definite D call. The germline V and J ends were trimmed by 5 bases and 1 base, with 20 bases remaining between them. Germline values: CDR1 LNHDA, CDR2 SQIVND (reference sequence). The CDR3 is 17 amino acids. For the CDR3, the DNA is TGTGCCAGTAGTTACTTGCAATCCGGGAGTTCGAACACTGAAGCTTTCTTT. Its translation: CASSYLQSGSSNTEAFF.

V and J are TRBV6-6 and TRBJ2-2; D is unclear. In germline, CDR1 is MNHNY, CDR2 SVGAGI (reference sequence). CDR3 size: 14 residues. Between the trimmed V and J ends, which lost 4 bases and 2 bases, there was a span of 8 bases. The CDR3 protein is CASSSLRNTGELFF. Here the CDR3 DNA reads TGTGCCAGCAGTTCCCTCAGAAACACCGGGGAGCTGTTTTTT.

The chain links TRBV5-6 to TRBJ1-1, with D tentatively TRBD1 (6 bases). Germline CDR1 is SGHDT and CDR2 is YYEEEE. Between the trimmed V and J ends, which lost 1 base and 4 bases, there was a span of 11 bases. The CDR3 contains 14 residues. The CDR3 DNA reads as TGTGCCAGCAGCTTGTGCCAGGGGAGCACTGAAGCTTTCTTT. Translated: CASSLCQGSTEAFF.

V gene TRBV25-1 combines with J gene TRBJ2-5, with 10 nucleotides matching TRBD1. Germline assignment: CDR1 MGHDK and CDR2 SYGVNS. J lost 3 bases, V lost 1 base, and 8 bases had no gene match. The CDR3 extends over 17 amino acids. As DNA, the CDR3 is TGTGCCAGCAGTGAATGGTTAGTGGGACAGGGGAAAGAGACCCAGTACTTC. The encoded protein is CASSEWLVGQGKETQYF.

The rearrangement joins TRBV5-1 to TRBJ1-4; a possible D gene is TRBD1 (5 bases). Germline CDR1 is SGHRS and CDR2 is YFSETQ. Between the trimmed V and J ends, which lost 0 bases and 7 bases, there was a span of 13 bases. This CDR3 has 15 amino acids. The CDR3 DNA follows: TGCGCCAGCAGCTTGGTGGCAGGGATAGGTGAAAAACTGTTTTTT. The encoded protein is CASSLVAGIGEKLFF.

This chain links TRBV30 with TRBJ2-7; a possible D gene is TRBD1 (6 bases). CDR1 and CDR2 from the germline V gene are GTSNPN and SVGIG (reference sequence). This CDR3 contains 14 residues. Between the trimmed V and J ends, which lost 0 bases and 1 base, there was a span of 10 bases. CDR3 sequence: CAWSVDSLSYEQYF. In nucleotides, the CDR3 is TGTGCCTGGAGTGTGGACAGTCTTTCCTACGAGCAGTACTTC.

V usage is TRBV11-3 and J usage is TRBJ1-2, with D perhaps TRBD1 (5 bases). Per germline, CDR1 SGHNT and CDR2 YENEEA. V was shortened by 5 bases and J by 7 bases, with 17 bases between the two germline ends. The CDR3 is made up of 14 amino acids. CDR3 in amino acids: CASSPAGGEGGYTF. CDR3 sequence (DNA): TGTGCCAGCAGCCCGGCGGGGGGAGAAGGTGGCTACACCTTC.

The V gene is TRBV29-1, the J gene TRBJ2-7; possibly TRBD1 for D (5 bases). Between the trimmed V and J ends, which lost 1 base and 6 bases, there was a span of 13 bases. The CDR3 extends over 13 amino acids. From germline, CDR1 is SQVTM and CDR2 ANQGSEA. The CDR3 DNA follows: TGCAGCGTTGAAGCCCCCTCAAGGGGCGAGCAGTACTTC. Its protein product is CSVEAPSRGEQYF.

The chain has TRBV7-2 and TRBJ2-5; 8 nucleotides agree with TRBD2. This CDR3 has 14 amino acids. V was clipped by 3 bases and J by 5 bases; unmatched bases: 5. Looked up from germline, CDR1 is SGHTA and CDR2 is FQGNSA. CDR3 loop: CASSFQRGRETQYF. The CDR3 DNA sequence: TGTGCCAGCAGCTTTCAGCGGGGGAGGGAGACCCAGTACTTC.

CDR3 nucleotides: TGTGCCAGCAGCTCTGGACTAGCGGGAGAGGGGGAGCAGTTCTTC. This gives the protein CASSSGLAGEGEQFF. V gene TRBV7-7 combines with J gene TRBJ2-1; 13 bases match TRBD2. The V segment lost 4 bases and the J segment 10 bases; nucleotides outside the gene matches: 7. The CDR3 sequence is 15 residues long. CDR1 is SSHAT and CDR2 is FNYEAQ in the germline V gene (reference sequence).

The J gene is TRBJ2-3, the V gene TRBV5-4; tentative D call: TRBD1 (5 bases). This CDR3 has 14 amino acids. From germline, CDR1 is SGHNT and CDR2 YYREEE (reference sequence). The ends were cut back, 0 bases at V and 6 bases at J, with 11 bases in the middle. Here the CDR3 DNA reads TGTGCCAGCAGCTTGGAGTGGGCAGGGGATACGCAGTATTTT. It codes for CASSLEWAGDTQYF.